This T cell receptor beta chain was retrieved from a study of naive and memory T cell subsets. Two oligonucleotides, mixed equimolar, formed the beta constant-region primer covering TRBC1 and TRBC2. From the UMI-ligation and nested PCR reads, TCRdb called clonotypes with MiXCR, one entry per CDR3 protein. The sample comprises around 90,000 distinct CDR3 sequences, 5.5% to 8.5% of which are singletons, and around 1.5% rests with the top ten. This clonotype was found a few times. The CDR3 loop spans 12 amino acids. The receptor was derived from a human donor in good health. Sequencing was done on a sample of central memory CD4+ T cells from blood. J is TRBJ2-7 and V is TRBV21-1. TRBV21-1 is assigned pseudogene status. CDR3 loop: CASSNPCYEQYF. The CDR3 DNA sequence: TGTGCCAGCAGCAATCCGTGCTACGAGCAGTACTTC.